A single sample is the source of the 16 T cell receptor beta chains below, sequenced in a study of blood T cell repertoires in COVID-19. Clones were sequenced by immunoSEQ multiplex PCR, and TCRdb holds only the in-frame ones, with some missing. Here the sample spans over 200,000 clones, about 80% being singletons. The sample taken for sequencing was peripheral blood. Every receptor here comes from a woman in her forties with active or convalescent COVID-19.

This sequence joins TRBV21-1 and TRBJ2-3; TRBD1, the D gene given by the table, was not confirmed from the DNA. TRBV21-1 is reported as a pseudogene. CDR3 length: 15 amino acids. CDR3 sequence (DNA): TGTGCCAGCAGCACCGGGACAGGGGGCACAGATACGCAGTATTTT. This encodes CASSTGTGGTDTQYF.

This clone was seen only a few times. Here the CDR3 reads CASRPGTDNEKLFF. CDR3 in DNA: TGCGCCAGCAGGCCCGGGACAGACAATGAAAAACTGTTTTTT. The chain is built from TRBV5-1 and TRBJ1-4, with TRBD1 identical over 7 bases. V gave up 5 bases and J gave up 5 bases; unmatched junction bases: 6. Germline loops: CDR1 SGHRS, CDR2 YFSETQ. The CDR3 runs to 14 residues. The full variable domain, in which reference TRBV5-1 and TRBJ1-4 provide the parts outside the CDR3, is KAGVTQTPRYLIKTRGQQVTLSCSPISGHRSVSWYQQTPGQGLQFLFEYFSETQRNKGNFPGRFSGRQFSNSRSEMNVSTLELGDSALYLCASRPGTDNEKLFFGSGTQLSVL.

This clone was detected only a few times. The genes are TRBV27 and TRBJ2-7; TRBD2 is a possible D gene (6 bases). This CDR3 contains 16 residues. The V and J ends lost 3 bases and 6 bases respectively, with 21 bases between them. Looked up from germline, CDR1 is MNHEY and CDR2 is SMNVEV (reference sequence). The CDR3, as DNA: TGTGCCAGCAGTTTCCGCAGGATGGAGGGGTTCCGCGAGCAGTACTTC. Protein product: CASSFRRMEGFREQYF.

The chain carries TRBV3-1 (or the pseudogene TRBV3-2) and TRBJ1-4; D ambiguous. This CDR3 has 12 amino acids. The germline V gene has CDR1 LGHDT and CDR2 YNNKEL (reference sequence). Trimming left V 4 bases short and J 5 bases short, with 5 bases between. This CDR3 reads CASSLMNEKLFF. The CDR3 nucleotides are TGTGCCAGCAGCCTTATGAATGAAAAACTGTTTTTT.

A single count supports this clone. This chain links TRBV11-2 with TRBJ1-1; no definite D call. Germline values: CDR1 SGHAT, CDR2 FQNNGV. The V end lost 6 bases, the J end lost 3 bases, and 17 bases lay between the germline ends. This CDR3 spans 15 amino acids. CDR3 residues: CASRPIGGPYTEAFF. DNA of the CDR3: TGTGCCAGCAGACCCATCGGCGGGCCCTACACTGAAGCTTTCTTT.

This chain uses TRBV11-3 with TRBJ2-3; TRBD2 matches at 10 bases. V shed 8 bases and J 3 bases; nucleotides not matched to a gene: 11. The CDR3 totals 16 residues. Per the germline V gene, CDR1 is SGHNT and CDR2 is YENEEA. Here the CDR3 reads CASGFLASGGTDTQYF. In DNA, the CDR3 is TGTGCCAGCGGTTTTTTGGCTAGCGGGGGTACAGATACGCAGTATTTT.

This chain joins TRBV5-4 and TRBJ2-2, with 9 bases matching TRBD2. The CDR3 spans 17 residues. The germline gives CDR1 SGHNT, CDR2 YYREEE (reference sequence). V gave up 1 base and J gave up 4 bases; unmatched junction bases: 8. The CDR3 nucleotides are TGTGCCAGCAGCTTGCCTCCGGGACTAGCAGTCACCGGGGAGCTGTTTTTT. This codes for CASSLPPGLAVTGELFF.

The chain couples TRBV5-1 to TRBJ2-5, with no clear D. Germline V lookup: CDR1 SGHRS, CDR2 YFSETQ. This CDR3 comprises 13 residues. V was pared by 1 base and J by 2 bases, with 6 bases between. CDR3 amino acids: CASSLWRQETQYF. The CDR3 region has the DNA TGCGCCAGCAGCTTGTGGAGACAAGAGACCCAGTACTTC.

This chain uses TRBV5-4 with TRBJ2-1; 12 bases fit TRBD2. The CDR3 totals 17 residues. With 3 bases clipped from V and 6 bases from J, the junction kept 10 bases outside the gene matches. Germline CDR1 reads SGHNT; CDR2 reads YYREEE (reference sequence). CDR3 bases: TGTGCCAGCAGCTCCCCGGCTAGCGGGAGGGCCGCCAATGAGCAGTTCTTC. Its translation: CASSSPASGRAANEQFF.

The chain links TRBV13 to TRBJ1-1; TRBD1 matches 7 bases. The CDR3 covers 14 residues. With 6 bases clipped from V and 4 bases from J, the junction kept 8 bases outside the gene matches. Germline V gives CDR1 PRHDT, CDR2 FYEKMQ (reference sequence). For the CDR3, the DNA is TGTGCCAGCAGAAAGACAGGGATAGTCACTGAAGCTTTCTTT. It yields the protein CASRKTGIVTEAFF.

The chain uses TRBV19 and TRBJ1-5, with 12 positions matching TRBD1. V lost 1 base and J lost 7; bases outside the gene matches: 11. The CDR3 covers 18 residues. CDR1 and CDR2 from the germline V gene are LNHDA and SQIVND (reference sequence). CDR3 sequence: CASSIVVWDRGPPQPQHF. In nucleotides, the CDR3 is TGTGCCAGTAGTATAGTGGTCTGGGACAGGGGGCCTCCGCAGCCCCAGCATTTT.

The chain combines TRBV5-6 with TRBJ1-1; 9 bases align to TRBD1. V lost 3 bases to trimming and J lost 1 base; unmatched junction nucleotides: 4. Germline CDR1 SGHDT, CDR2 YYEEEE. This CDR3 comprises 15 residues. CDR3 sequence: CASSWTGEANTEAFF. The CDR3, as DNA: TGTGCCAGCAGCTGGACAGGGGAGGCGAACACTGAAGCTTTCTTT.

This chain links TRBV11-3 with TRBJ1-2; the match to TRBD1 covers 7 bases. From germline, CDR1 is SGHNT and CDR2 YENEEA. J lost 5 bases, V lost 3 bases, and 3 bases had no gene match. The CDR3 loop spans 13 amino acids. The CDR3 is CASSLDRKYGYTF. The CDR3 DNA is TGTGCCAGCAGCTTGGACAGGAAGTATGGCTACACCTTC. The complete variable domain, with remaining parts taken from reference TRBV11-3 and TRBJ1-2, reads EAGVVQSPRYKIIEKKQPVAFWCNPISGHNTLYWYLQNLGQGPELLIRYENEEAVDDSQLPKDRFSAERLKGVDSTLKIQPAELGDSAVYLCASSLDRKYGYTFGSGTRLTVV.

The J gene is TRBJ1-1, the V gene TRBV5-1; 7 bases match TRBD1. The CDR3 is 15 amino acids. Germline trimming cut 0 bases from V and 1 base from J; bases unmatched to any gene: 3. Germline values: CDR1 SGHRS, CDR2 YFSETQ. The CDR3 here is CASSLADRKNTEAFF. The CDR3 DNA is TGCGCCAGCAGCTTGGCGGACAGGAAGAACACTGAAGCTTTCTTT.

The genes are TRBV19 and TRBJ1-1, with 7 nucleotides matching TRBD1. Germline V gives CDR1 LNHDA, CDR2 SQIVND (reference sequence). The CDR3 sequence is 13 residues long. Trimming cost V 7 bases and J 5 bases; bases outside gene matches: 7. CDR3 sequence reads: CASNEGAGTEAFF. The CDR3 region has the DNA TGTGCCAGTAACGAGGGGGCAGGTACTGAAGCTTTCTTT.

This clone showed up just a few times. This chain uses TRBV25-1 with TRBJ1-1, with 9 bases aligning to TRBD1. Germline lookup yields CDR1 MGHDK and CDR2 SYGVNS. J was trimmed by 4 bases and V by 1 base; bases with no gene match: 10. This CDR3 has 17 residues. CDR3 bases: TGTGCCAGCAGTGAATTTCACAGGGGGCGCGGGCCCACTGAAGCTTTCTTT. Protein: CASSEFHRGRGPTEAFF.